These 16 T cell receptor beta chains share one sample of origin, sequenced in a study of cytomegalovirus exposure and HLA in healthy donors. The PCR made use of 60 Vbeta and 13 Jbeta primers. Measured with immunoSEQ multiplex PCR; TCRdb has only the in-frame clones, and not every one. Here the sample spans some 160,000 clones, just under 80% being singletons. The sequenced sample consisted of PBMCs. These receptors all come from a woman between 40 and 55 years old in good health and CMV-seropositive.

The chain has TRBV30 and TRBJ1-1; the D gene is possibly TRBD1 (6 bases). The CDR3 runs 12 residues. CDR1 is GTSNPN and CDR2 is SVGIG in the germline V gene (reference sequence). V lost 4 bases and J 6 bases, leaving 12 bases between the germline ends. The CDR3 is CAWTAGTPEAFF. CDR3 nucleotides: TGTGCCTGGACAGCCGGGACACCTGAAGCTTTCTTT.

This clone was seen a few times. The J gene is TRBJ2-1, the V gene TRBV6-4; D gene uncertain. The CDR3 consists of 15 residues. Germline V CDR1 and CDR2: MRHNA, SNTAGT. Trimming stripped 4 bases from V and 0 bases from J, with 10 bases between. As DNA, the CDR3 is TGTGCCAGCAGTGTCGGTGTGAGCTCCTACAATGAGCAGTTCTTC. Its translation is CASSVGVSSYNEQFF.

This rearrangement joins TRBV30 to TRBJ2-7, with D possibly being TRBD2 (6 bases). The germline CDR1 and CDR2 sequences are GTSNPN and SVGIG (reference sequence). The CDR3 contains 14 residues. V was cut by 2 bases and J by 1 base, with 12 bases left in between. The CDR3 region is CAWSFSGESYEQYF. The DNA for the CDR3 is TGTGCCTGGAGTTTTTCGGGGGAGTCCTACGAGCAGTACTTC.

This chain connects TRBV5-1 to TRBJ1-4, with TRBD1 matching over 9 bases. The CDR3 covers 15 residues. V was pared by 4 bases and J by 7 bases, with 8 bases of the junction left unmatched. Germline V lookup: CDR1 SGHRS, CDR2 YFSETQ. The DNA of the CDR3 is TGCGCCAGCAGCGGGACCGGGACAGGGTCTGAAAAACTGTTTTTT. Translation gives CASSGTGTGSEKLFF. The whole variable domain, remainder taken from reference TRBV5-1 and TRBJ1-4, is KAGVTQTPRYLIKTRGQQVTLSCSPISGHRSVSWYQQTPGQGLQFLFEYFSETQRNKGNFPGRFSGRQFSNSRSEMNVSTLELGDSALYLCASSGTGTGSEKLFFGSGTQLSVL.

V usage is TRBV7-9 and J usage is TRBJ1-2, with a tentative D call TRBD1 (5 bases). The CDR3 is 13 residues long. The V end lost 3 bases, the J end lost 3 bases, and 8 bases lay between the germline ends. Looked up from germline, CDR1 is SEHNR and CDR2 is FQNEAQ (reference sequence). CDR3 in amino acids: CASSFQGDYGYTF. In DNA form, the CDR3 reads TGTGCCAGCAGCTTCCAGGGTGACTATGGCTACACCTTC.

The chain carries TRBV6-5 and TRBJ2-7; the D gene is possibly TRBD1 (5 bases). V was clipped by 5 bases and J by 4 bases, with 12 bases between them. Germline assignment: CDR1 MNHEY and CDR2 SVGAGI. The CDR3 consists of 13 residues. The CDR3 spells CASSTGLGYEQYF. CDR3 DNA: TGTGCCAGCAGTACAGGTTTGGGTTACGAGCAGTACTTC.

V is TRBV5-4 and J is TRBJ1-2; TRBD1 matches at 7 bases. The V and J ends lost 4 bases and 8 bases, in that order; junction bases with no gene match: 5. The CDR3 covers 12 residues. Germline-derived CDR1 and CDR2 are SGHNT and YYREEE (reference sequence). CDR3 residues: CASSPDREGYTF. CDR3 sequence (DNA): TGTGCCAGCAGCCCCGACAGGGAAGGCTACACCTTC.

This clone occurred a few times. V usage is TRBV4-1 and J usage is TRBJ2-5; 12 bases map to TRBD2. Germline assignment: CDR1 MGHRA and CDR2 YSYEKL. The CDR3 extends over 17 amino acids. The V and J ends lost 5 bases and 5 bases, in that order; junction bases with no gene match: 12. CDR3 nucleotides: TGCGCCAGCAGCATCCGGGCCCTAGCGGGGGGGCGGGAGACCCAGTACTTC. Its translation: CASSIRALAGGRETQYF.

The chain links TRBV28 to TRBJ1-2; D remains unclear. CDR1 and CDR2 from the germline V gene are MDHEN and SYDVKM. With 2 bases removed from V and 4 bases from J, the gap between germline ends came to 8 bases. This CDR3 contains 13 residues. The CDR3 DNA reads as TGTGCCAGCAGTTTACTAGAGGCCTATGGCTACACCTTC. Its translation is CASSLLEAYGYTF.

V usage is TRBV9 and J usage is TRBJ1-2; D gene ambiguous. The V end was cut by 3 bases, the J end by 2 bases, with 11 bases between. The CDR3 runs 14 residues. Per the germline V gene, CDR1 is SGDLS and CDR2 is YYNGEE. This chain's CDR3 is CASSASYSNYGYTF. CDR3 bases: TGTGCCAGCAGCGCCTCCTATTCGAACTATGGCTACACCTTC.

This chain links TRBV28 with TRBJ1-5, with a weak D call TRBD1 (5 bases). The CDR3 totals 12 residues. Germline assignment: CDR1 MDHEN and CDR2 SYDVKM. Between the trimmed V and J ends, which lost 5 bases and 6 bases, there was a span of 8 bases. CDR3 DNA: TGTGCCAGCAGTCCGCAGGGTCAGCCCCAGCATTTT. As protein: CASSPQGQPQHF.

The rearrangement joins TRBV9 to TRBJ1-2, with 7 positions matching TRBD1. This CDR3 spans 14 amino acids. Germline CDR1 is SGDLS and CDR2 is YYNGEE. V was pared by 3 bases and J by 6 bases, with 8 bases of the junction left unmatched. CDR3 loop: CASSAYDRDDGYTF. CDR3 nucleotide sequence: TGTGCCAGCAGCGCGTACGACAGGGACGATGGCTACACCTTC.

The chain is built from TRBV27 and TRBJ2-2; TRBD1 matches at 7 bases. Looked up from germline, CDR1 is MNHEY and CDR2 is SMNVEV (reference sequence). Germline trimming cut 6 bases from V and 6 bases from J; bases unmatched to any gene: 7. The CDR3 extends over 14 amino acids. The CDR3 spells CASSPDRVSGELFF. The CDR3 DNA reads TGTGCCAGCAGCCCCGACAGGGTGTCCGGGGAGCTGTTTTTT.

This chain connects TRBV19 to TRBJ1-2, with D maybe TRBD1 (6 bases). Trimming cost V 6 bases and J 5 bases, with 31 bases left between them. The CDR3 sequence is 19 residues long. Per the germline V gene, CDR1 is LNHDA and CDR2 is SQIVND (reference sequence). The CDR3 bases are TGTGCCAGTAGCATCATATCAAATCCTCCAGGGGTTATGGGGTATGGCTACACCTTC. This codes for CASSIISNPPGVMGYGYTF.

This clone turned up a few times. V is TRBV9 and J is TRBJ2-3; 9 bases agree with TRBD2. Germline V lookup: CDR1 SGDLS, CDR2 YYNGEE. With 6 bases clipped from V and 6 bases from J, the junction kept 8 bases outside the gene matches. The CDR3 has 14 amino acids. CDR3 bases: TGTGCCAGCACCCGGACTAGCGCGGGTGATACGCAGTATTTT. This encodes CASTRTSAGDTQYF.

The chain employs TRBV7-8 and TRBJ2-7; tentatively, D is TRBD1 (5 bases). Germline CDR1 reads SGHVS; CDR2 reads FQNEAQ. Trimming pared 4 bases from V and 2 bases from J, leaving 9 bases between. The CDR3 sequence is 13 residues long. The CDR3, as DNA: TGTGCCAGCAGCTCGACAGTCGCCTACGAGCAGTACTTC. Its translation is CASSSTVAYEQYF.